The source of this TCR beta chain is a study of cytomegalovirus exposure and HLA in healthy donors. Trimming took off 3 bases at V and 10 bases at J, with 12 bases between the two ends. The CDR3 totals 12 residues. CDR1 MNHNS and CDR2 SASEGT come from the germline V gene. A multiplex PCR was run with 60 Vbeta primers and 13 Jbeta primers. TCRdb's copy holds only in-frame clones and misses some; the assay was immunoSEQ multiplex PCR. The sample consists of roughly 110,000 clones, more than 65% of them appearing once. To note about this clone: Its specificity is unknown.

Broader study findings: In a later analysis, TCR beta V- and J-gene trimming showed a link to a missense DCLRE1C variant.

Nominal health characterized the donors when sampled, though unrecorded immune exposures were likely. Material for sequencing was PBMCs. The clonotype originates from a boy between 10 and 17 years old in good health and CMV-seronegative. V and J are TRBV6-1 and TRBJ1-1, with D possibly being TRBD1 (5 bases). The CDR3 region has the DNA TGTGCCAGCAGTGATAGGGGCCTACGAGCTTTCTTT. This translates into CASSDRGLRAFF.